The next 32 T cell receptor beta chains were all read from a single sample in a study of CD8+CD57+ T cells in acquired aplastic anemia. CDR3 and TCR beta VDJ profiling relied on a genomic DNA template. Each CDR3 protein gets one entry after TCRdb re-called the reads with MiXCR. Of under 150,000 distinct CDR3 sequences listed, 40% to 45% are singletons. Sequences were obtained from sorted CD4+, CD8+, or CD8+CD57+ T cells (not recorded which) from PBMCs. These receptors were obtained from a human donor in good health, serving as a control.

In this sample, this clonotype turned up a few times. V usage is TRBV6-5 and J usage is TRBJ1-3; no clear D. V lost 0 bases to trimming and J lost 0 bases, with 12 bases between them. The CDR3 runs 17 residues. CDR1 and CDR2 (germline): MNHEY, SVGAGI. CDR3 sequence: CASSYSGRMNSGNTIYF. CDR3 sequence (DNA): TGTGCCAGCAGTTACTCAGGCAGGATGAACTCTGGAAACACCATATATTTT.

This clonotype has a handful of counts. J is TRBJ2-7 and V is TRBV6-7, with a possible D match to TRBD2 (5 bases). TRBV6-7 is an ORF, with its function uncertain. Between the trimmed V and J ends, which lost 6 bases and 2 bases, there was a span of 26 bases. CDR3 size: 18 residues. The CDR3 nucleotides are TGTGCCAGCAGATCCAGCGGCTCACCCTACAACGGACCCTACGAGCAGTACTTC. Amino acids: CASRSSGSPYNGPYEQYF.

At least ten counts were recorded for this clonotype. This rearrangement joins TRBV9 to TRBJ2-2; D ambiguous. The V end was cut by 0 bases, the J end by 4 bases, with 13 bases between. The CDR3 totals 16 residues. Germline CDR1 SGDLS, CDR2 YYNGEE. The CDR3 loop is CASSVVADISTGELFF. In nucleotides, the CDR3 is TGTGCCAGCAGCGTAGTCGCCGACATATCCACCGGGGAGCTGTTTTTT.

In its sample, this clonotype was seen many times. The rearrangement links TRBV28 to TRBJ1-2; 7 bases fit TRBD1. Germline V gene lookup returns CDR1 MDHEN and CDR2 SYDVKM. The CDR3 spans 12 residues. Germline trimming cut 6 bases from V and 4 bases from J; bases unmatched to any gene: 2. CDR3 region: CASRGTVYGYTF. The DNA for the CDR3 is TGTGCCAGCAGAGGGACAGTCTATGGCTACACCTTC.

This chain links TRBV10-3 with TRBJ2-5; 14 bases are shared with TRBD2. CDR1 and CDR2 from the germline V gene are ENHRY and SYGVKD. The CDR3 sequence is 17 residues long. V lost 2 bases, J lost 5 bases, and 7 bases stayed unmatched. This CDR3 reads CAISEQGLAGDRETQYF. DNA of the CDR3: TGTGCCATCAGTGAGCAGGGACTAGCGGGGGATAGGGAGACCCAGTACTTC.

V gene TRBV18 combines with J gene TRBJ2-3, with TRBD2 identical over 7 bases. The CDR3 extends over 16 amino acids. Germline CDR1 and CDR2: KGHSH and LQKENI. The ends lost 1 base at V and 1 base at J; junction bases unmatched: 5. In DNA form, the CDR3 reads TGTGCCAGCTCACCACTTAGCGGGCAAGGCACAGATACGCAGTATTTT. The encoded protein is CASSPLSGQGTDTQYF.

This clonotype was recorded at least ten times. The chain has TRBV2 and TRBJ1-3; unclear D gene. CDR1 and CDR2 from the germline V gene are SNHLY and FYNNEI. The CDR3 loop spans 15 amino acids. The ends were cut back, 2 bases at V and 0 bases at J, with 8 bases in the middle. The CDR3 DNA sequence: TGTGCCAGCAGTGAAAGTCTGGACTCTGGAAACACCATATATTTT. As protein: CASSESLDSGNTIYF.

This clonotype was detected only a few times. The chain recombines TRBV10-3 with TRBJ1-2; D perhaps matches TRBD1 (5 bases). The CDR3 totals 12 residues. CDR1 is ENHRY, CDR2 SYGVKD, per germline. V lost 6 bases and J 3 bases, leaving 8 bases between the germline ends. Here the CDR3 reads CAISDRDYGYTF. The CDR3 DNA follows: TGTGCCATCAGCGACAGAGACTATGGCTACACCTTC.

This clonotype was observed at least ten times. The rearrangement joins TRBV30 to TRBJ2-7, with 7 bases fitting TRBD1. Trimming at V came to 2 bases and at J to 3 bases, leaving 4 bases not matched to a gene. From germline, CDR1 is GTSNPN and CDR2 SVGIG (reference sequence). The CDR3 is made up of 13 amino acids. The CDR3 loop is CAWSPDRDYEQYF. DNA for the CDR3: TGTGCCTGGAGTCCCGACAGGGACTACGAGCAGTACTTC.

The chain uses TRBV2 and TRBJ2-3; maybe TRBD2 (6 bases). Deletions cut 6 bases from V and 1 base from J, with 14 bases between. This CDR3 spans 15 amino acids. Germline CDR1 SNHLY, CDR2 FYNNEI. This chain's CDR3 is CASSPSSGRTDTQYF. DNA for the CDR3: TGTGCCAGCAGCCCGAGTAGCGGTCGCACAGATACGCAGTATTTT.

There are many counts of this clonotype. The chain joins TRBV15 to TRBJ2-5, with 7 bases lining up with TRBD1. Germline V CDR1 and CDR2: LNHNV, YYDKDF (reference sequence). The CDR3 has 16 residues. Trimming took 1 base from V and 5 from J; bases not matched to a gene: 10. CDR3 in amino acids: CATSRGDTGEKETQYF. DNA of the CDR3: TGTGCCACCAGCAGAGGAGATACAGGGGAGAAGGAGACCCAGTACTTC.

At least ten counts were recorded for this clonotype. This chain connects TRBV19 to TRBJ1-2; D possibly corresponds to TRBD1 (5 bases). The V end was cut by 3 bases, the J end by 4 bases, with 24 bases between. Germline V CDR1 and CDR2: LNHDA, SQIVND (reference sequence). There are 18 residues in the CDR3. The CDR3 DNA sequence: TGTGCCAGTAGTATTCAGGTGAATCAGGGAACCCCCCCCTATGGCTACACCTTC. Its translation is CASSIQVNQGTPPYGYTF.

This clonotype came up many times. The CDR3 sequence is CASRDHTGAYTEAFF. The DNA of the CDR3 is TGTGCCAGCAGGGACCACACAGGGGCTTACACTGAAGCTTTCTTT. This rearrangement joins TRBV2 to TRBJ1-1, with 7 bases lining up with TRBD1. The CDR3 is 15 amino acids. CDR1 and CDR2 from the germline V gene are SNHLY and FYNNEI. The V and J ends lost 6 bases and 3 bases, in that order; junction bases with no gene match: 10.

This clonotype has at least ten counts. This chain uses TRBV6-5 with TRBJ2-5; a possible D gene is TRBD2 (5 bases). The V gene's germline CDR1 is MNHEY and CDR2 SVGAGI. The CDR3 runs 17 residues. V dropped 0 bases and J dropped 3 bases, with 17 bases sitting between them. CDR3 residues: CASSYSRRRRREETQYF. CDR3 bases: TGTGCCAGCAGTTACTCGAGGCGGAGAAGGCGGGAAGAGACCCAGTACTTC.

CDR3 DNA sequence: TGTGCCAGCAGCTGGGGGGGGAACACCGGGGAGCTGTTTTTT. Amino acid sequence: CASSWGGNTGELFF. The chain uses TRBV9 and TRBJ2-2; 7 nucleotides align to TRBD2. Losses at the gene ends were 4 bases for V and 1 base for J; bases not matched to a gene: 1. Germline CDR1 is SGDLS and CDR2 is YYNGEE. CDR3 size: 14 residues.

The rearrangement links TRBV25-1 to TRBJ2-3; TRBD1 is a possible D gene (5 bases). Germline CDR1 and CDR2: MGHDK and SYGVNS. This CDR3 comprises 16 residues. The ends were cut back, 2 bases at V and 3 bases at J, with 15 bases in the middle. CDR3 loop: CASSETEQGRTDTQYF. CDR3 in DNA: TGTGCCAGCAGTGAAACGGAGCAGGGCAGGACAGATACGCAGTATTTT.

V gene TRBV10-3 combines with J gene TRBJ1-2; D gene ambiguous. The CDR3 runs 12 residues. The germline V gene has CDR1 ENHRY and CDR2 SYGVKD. V lost 3 bases and J lost 2, with 4 bases in between. The CDR3 nucleotides read TGTGCCATCAGTGATCAAAACTATGGCTACACCTTC. This sequence encodes CAISDQNYGYTF.

This clonotype was seen just once. Germline is not matched at one junction end, which may reflect a read error. The chain employs TRBV9 and TRBJ1-6; D not resolved. The CDR3 covers 12 residues. The V gene's germline CDR1 is SGDLS and CDR2 YYNGEE. DNA for the CDR3: TGCGCCAGCATTGGAAGGAATTCACCCCCCCACTTT. It yields the protein CASIGRNSPPHF.

This clonotype was counted ten times or more. The rearrangement uses TRBV10-3 and TRBJ1-1, with D possibly TRBD1 on 5 matching bases. The CDR3 runs 12 residues. Germline CDR1 and CDR2: ENHRY and SYGVKD. The V and J ends lost 6 bases and 0 bases respectively, with 5 bases between them. In DNA form, the CDR3 reads TGTGCCATCAGGGGACTGAACACTGAAGCTTTCTTT. Its protein product is CAIRGLNTEAFF.

This clonotype appeared many times. The chain uses TRBV20-1 and TRBJ1-1; D not certain. Germline values: CDR1 DFQATT, CDR2 SNEGSKA (reference sequence). CDR3 size: 14 residues. The germline V and J ends were trimmed by 4 bases and 5 bases, with 17 bases remaining between them. The chain's CDR3 is CSATGNPAGTEAFF. The CDR3 DNA reads TGCAGTGCTACCGGGAACCCGGCGGGGACTGAAGCTTTCTTT.

The J gene is TRBJ2-5, the V gene TRBV2; 10 bases agree with TRBD2. The germline V gene encodes CDR1 SNHLY and CDR2 FYNNEI. The V and J ends lost 3 bases and 3 bases, in that order; junction bases with no gene match: 4. CDR3 length: 15 amino acids. The CDR3 DNA sequence: TGTGCCAGCAGTGATCAAGGACTAGCGGAAGAGACCCAGTACTTC. It yields the protein CASSDQGLAEETQYF.

On this clonotype itself: A much more abundant neighbour one base away suggests this may be a read error. The chain joins TRBV5-1 to TRBJ1-3; D is possibly TRBD1 (6 bases). The germline gives CDR1 SGHRS, CDR2 YFSETQ. The V end lost 4 bases, the J end lost 2 bases, and 19 bases lay between the germline ends. The CDR3 loop spans 17 amino acids. In DNA form, the CDR3 reads TGCGCCAGCAGCCGTGCTGCAGGGGACTCTGCTGGAAACACCATATATTTT. As protein: CASSRAAGDSAGNTIYF.

This clonotype was picked up many times. The CDR3 loop reads CATSDILAGERETQYF. DNA of the CDR3: TGTGCCACCAGTGATATTTTAGCGGGGGAGCGAGAGACCCAGTACTTC. The chain recombines TRBV24-1 with TRBJ2-5; 9 nucleotides match TRBD2. Unmatched junction bases numbered 8, after V lost 3 bases and J lost 4 bases. Germline V gene lookup returns CDR1 KGHDR and CDR2 SFDVKD. The CDR3 is 16 residues long.

This clonotype was detected only a few times. V gene TRBV10-3 combines with J gene TRBJ1-2; 9 bases match TRBD1. The junction had 5 bases not matched to a gene; V was cut back by 4 bases and J by 8 bases. CDR1 and CDR2 (germline): ENHRY, SYGVKD. This CDR3 spans 13 amino acids. CDR3 sequence (DNA): TGTGCCATCAGTGGTACAGGGGGCCAAGGCTACACCTTC. Encoded protein: CAISGTGGQGYTF.

This clonotype was picked up many times. This sequence joins TRBV7-2 and TRBJ2-1; TRBD2 is a possible D gene (5 bases). V gave up 2 bases and J gave up 5 bases, with 19 bases separating them. The CDR3 has 17 amino acids. Germline loops: CDR1 SGHTA, CDR2 FQGNSA. CDR3 residues: CASSLFPWLAENNEQFF. Written as DNA, the CDR3 is TGTGCCAGCAGCTTATTCCCCTGGCTAGCAGAGAACAATGAGCAGTTCTTC.

The CDR3 region is CASSPPPIISTLHF. DNA for the CDR3: TGTGCCAGCTCACCCCCGCCAATTATAAGCACCCTCCACTTT. The chain recombines TRBV18 with TRBJ1-6; D remains ambiguous. The V gene's germline CDR1 is KGHSH and CDR2 LQKENI. V lost 3 bases, J lost 14 bases, and 17 bases lay in between. The CDR3 is made up of 14 amino acids.

This clonotype showed up many times. The chain carries TRBV11-1 and TRBJ2-1; D is possibly TRBD2 (5 bases). The CDR3 is made up of 16 amino acids. V lost 2 bases and J lost 0, with 11 bases in between. Germline V gene sequence: CDR1 SGHAT, CDR2 FQDESV (reference sequence). CDR3 amino acids: CASSLTWRSSYNEQFF. CDR3 nucleotide sequence: TGTGCCAGCAGCTTAACGTGGAGGAGCTCCTACAATGAGCAGTTCTTC.

This clonotype turned up a few times. The chain links TRBV12-3 or TRBV12-4 to TRBJ1-1, with 12 nucleotides matching TRBD1. The V gene end was trimmed by 6 bases and the J gene end by 4 bases; junction bases not matched to a gene: 12. This CDR3 has 17 amino acids. CDR3 bases: TGTGCCAGCAGGCCCCCGGGACAGGGGGCAATGAGCACTGAAGCTTTCTTT. This translates into CASRPPGQGAMSTEAFF.

The CDR3 region is CASTPGGVDEKLFF. As DNA, the CDR3 is TGTGCCAGCACCCCAGGGGGAGTTGATGAAAAACTGTTTTTT. The chain combines TRBV5-5 with TRBJ1-4, with 7 bases aligning to TRBD1. Trimming removed 6 bases from V and 6 bases from J; junction bases left unmatched: 8. The CDR3 length is 14 residues. Germline CDR1 reads SGHKS; CDR2 reads YYEKEE (reference sequence).

In the case of this clonotype: Possible read error: a much larger clone is one base away. The J gene is TRBJ2-5, the V gene TRBV20-1, with a weak D call TRBD1 (5 bases). CDR3 length: 16 residues. The germline V gene has CDR1 DFQATT and CDR2 SNEGSKA (reference sequence). The V end was cut by 3 bases, the J end by 5 bases, with 22 bases between. The CDR3: CSARPRLSRGRETQYF. The CDR3 DNA follows: TGCAGTGCTAGGCCCAGACTGAGTAGGGGTCGGGAGACCCAGTACTTC.

This CDR3 reads CASSAGQGAYEQYF. The CDR3 DNA is TGTGCCAGCAGCGCCGGACAGGGGGCGTACGAGCAGTACTTC. The rearrangement uses TRBV5-4 and TRBJ2-7; 11 nucleotides line up with TRBD1. The CDR3 is 14 residues long. Losses at the gene ends were 4 bases for V and 4 bases for J; bases not matched to a gene: 4. The germline V gene encodes CDR1 SGHNT and CDR2 YYREEE (reference sequence).

The gene calls are TRBV7-6 and TRBJ2-1; 8 nucleotides agree with TRBD1. After removal of 3 bases from V and 15 bases from J, the junction contained 7 bases not matched to a gene. This CDR3 contains 12 residues. Germline lookup yields CDR1 SGHVS and CDR2 FNYEAQ. CDR3 in amino acids: CASSLGSGGRFF. CDR3 bases: TGTGCCAGCAGCTTGGGATCAGGGGGCCGGTTCTTC.